The next 11 T cell receptor beta chains were all read from a single sample in a study of cytomegalovirus exposure and HLA in healthy donors. The data were produced by immunoSEQ multiplex PCR, yet TCRdb's version contains in-frame clones alone and is incomplete. The sample lists over 85,000 clones, roughly 84% occurring once. Source material: PBMCs. These receptors all come from a woman under 30 in good health and CMV-seropositive.

CDR3 nucleotides: TGTGCCAGCAGTCAGGGGACCTACTTCCCTAGCACAGATACGCAGTATTTT. This codes for CASSQGTYFPSTDTQYF. This chain connects TRBV2 to TRBJ2-3; tentative D call: TRBD1 (6 bases). The V end lost 5 bases, the J end lost 0 bases, and 18 bases lay between the germline ends. Germline CDR1 reads SNHLY; CDR2 reads FYNNEI. The CDR3 extends over 17 amino acids.

V is TRBV12-2 and J is TRBJ2-5; the D segment call TRBD1 is taken from the table without a DNA check. TRBV12-2 counts as a pseudogene. The CDR3 runs 15 residues. CDR3: CASRLLPGMVETQYF. The CDR3 DNA is TGTGCAAGTCGCTTACTACCAGGGATGGTGGAGACCCAGTACTTC.

J is TRBJ2-2 and V is TRBV28; no definite D call. The CDR3 covers 15 residues. Germline V lookup: CDR1 MDHEN, CDR2 SYDVKM. V shed 7 bases and J shed 4 bases, with 16 bases lying between them. The CDR3 here is CASTQNGFGTGELFF. CDR3 in DNA: TGTGCCAGCACCCAAAACGGTTTCGGCACCGGGGAGCTGTTTTTT.

The chain combines TRBV5-6 with TRBJ2-7; D may be TRBD1 (6 bases). Germline loops: CDR1 SGHDT, CDR2 YYEEEE. Trimming pared 6 bases from V and 2 bases from J, leaving 15 bases between. The CDR3 totals 14 residues. Here the CDR3 reads CASNRDRSPYEQYF. The CDR3 bases are TGTGCCAGCAATCGAGACAGGTCGCCCTACGAGCAGTACTTC.

The chain is built from TRBV7-6 and TRBJ2-5; 10 positions match TRBD2. Trimming cost V 1 base and J 4 bases; bases outside gene matches: 15. The CDR3 length is 19 residues. Germline CDR1 reads SGHVS; CDR2 reads FNYEAQ. Here the CDR3 DNA reads TGTGCCAGCAGCTTAGTAATAGCGGGGGGAGGTTTAATCGGAGAGACCCAGTACTTC. Protein product: CASSLVIAGGGLIGETQYF.

V usage is TRBV2 and J usage is TRBJ1-1; no definite D call. Germline V CDR1 and CDR2: SNHLY, FYNNEI. Trimming cost V 6 bases and J 4 bases, with 15 bases left between them. This CDR3 is built from 14 residues. The CDR3 sequence: CASRIDERVTEAFF. The CDR3 DNA reads as TGTGCCAGCAGAATCGACGAGCGGGTCACTGAAGCTTTCTTT.

V and J are TRBV28 and TRBJ1-5; TRBD1 is a possible D gene (5 bases). Per germline, CDR1 MDHEN and CDR2 SYDVKM. V lost 3 bases and J 6 bases, leaving 15 bases between the germline ends. The CDR3 is made up of 15 amino acids. The CDR3 here is CASSFAGDVGQPQHF. The CDR3 DNA follows: TGTGCCAGCAGTTTTGCGGGGGATGTCGGTCAGCCCCAGCATTTT.

V and J are TRBV5-6 and TRBJ2-7; 8 bases are shared with TRBD2. Germline CDR1 and CDR2: SGHDT and YYEEEE. This CDR3 region has 15 residues. The trim removed 0 bases at V and 2 bases at J, leaving 4 bases unmatched. The CDR3 spells CASSLGGGGTYEQYF. The DNA for the CDR3 is TGTGCCAGCAGCTTGGGTGGCGGGGGGACCTACGAGCAGTACTTC.

The chain employs TRBV7-2 and TRBJ1-5; the match to TRBD1 covers 8 bases. Per germline, CDR1 SGHTA and CDR2 FQGNSA. The J segment lost 7 bases and the V segment lost 1 base, leaving 6 bases of the junction unmatched. The CDR3 has 15 amino acids. CDR3 sequence reads: CASSLVGTGMQPQHF. The CDR3 bases are TGTGCCAGCAGCTTAGTTGGGACAGGTATGCAGCCCCAGCATTTT.

This CDR3 reads CASSVGAGETTDTQYF. The CDR3 bases are TGTGCCAGCAGCGTAGGAGCGGGGGAGACCACAGATACGCAGTATTTT. The rearrangement links TRBV9 to TRBJ2-3; 8 nucleotides agree with TRBD2. The V segment lost 0 bases and the J segment 2 bases; nucleotides outside the gene matches: 5. The CDR3 loop spans 16 amino acids. Germline CDR1 and CDR2: SGDLS and YYNGEE.

The rearrangement joins TRBV6-1 to TRBJ2-5; tentative D call: TRBD2 (6 bases). This CDR3 has 15 amino acids. The V end was cut by 0 bases, the J end by 2 bases, with 10 bases between. Germline-derived CDR1 and CDR2 are MNHNS and SASEGT. This CDR3 is CASSEAPGAQETQYF. Here the CDR3 DNA reads TGTGCCAGCAGTGAAGCGCCGGGAGCACAAGAGACCCAGTACTTC.